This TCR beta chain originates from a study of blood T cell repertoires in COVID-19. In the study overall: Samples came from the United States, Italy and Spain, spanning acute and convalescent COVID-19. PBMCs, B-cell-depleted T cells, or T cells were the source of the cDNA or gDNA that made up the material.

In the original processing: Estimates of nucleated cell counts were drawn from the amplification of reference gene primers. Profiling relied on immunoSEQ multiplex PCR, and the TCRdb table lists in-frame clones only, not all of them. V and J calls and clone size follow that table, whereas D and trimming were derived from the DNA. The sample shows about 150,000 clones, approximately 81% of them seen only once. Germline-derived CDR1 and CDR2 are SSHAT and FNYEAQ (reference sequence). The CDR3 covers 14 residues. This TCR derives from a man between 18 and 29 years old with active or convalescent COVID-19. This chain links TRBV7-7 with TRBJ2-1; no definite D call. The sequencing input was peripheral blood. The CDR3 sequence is CATSELRSYNEQFF. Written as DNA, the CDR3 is TGTGCTACGTCGGAGCTACGCTCCTACAATGAGCAGTTCTTC.